These T cell receptor beta chains were read from a single sample in a study of shared T cell receptors in the human thymus. TCRdb's table, derived via immunoSEQ multiplex PCR, lists solely in-frame clones and lacks some. The sample lists 700,000 or so clones, 70% to 90% occurring once. The same data also contributed to another study, on human thymus T cells.

The source material was thymocytes. The source of these receptors is a girl in the first two years of life with a congenital heart defect. CDR3s leave out the opening cysteine and the closing phenylalanine or tryptophan. Each record gives: CDR3 protein, V gene, clone size, J gene. Clone size, where shown, is once, few, many, or a class for clones that have expanded.

ASRTFWGLGSNYGYT | TRBV5-1 | - | TRBJ1-2
ASFTPRGTGRSKDGYT | TRBV2 | - | TRBJ1-2
AWTPPVAGNTIY | TRBV30 | - | TRBJ1-3
ASSARPGNTEAF | TRBV2 | - | TRBJ1-1
ASSFKPQGMETEAF | TRBV7-8 | once | TRBJ1-1
ASSFGEWNEQF | TRBV7-7 | - | TRBJ2-1
ASGHGGLGQGNGGGEKLF | TRBV5-5 | - | TRBJ1-4
ATQRQVATNEKLF | TRBV19 | - | TRBJ1-4
ASSQDRSGLAGSNEQF | TRBV4-3 | - | TRBJ2-1
ASSQDRTDYSYEQY | TRBV4-2 | few | TRBJ2-7
ASRDNPGKILAEAF | TRBV28 | - | TRBJ1-1
ASSSGGGTEAF | TRBV7-2 | - | TRBJ1-1
ATSGLRATRGTEAF | TRBV15 | - | TRBJ1-1